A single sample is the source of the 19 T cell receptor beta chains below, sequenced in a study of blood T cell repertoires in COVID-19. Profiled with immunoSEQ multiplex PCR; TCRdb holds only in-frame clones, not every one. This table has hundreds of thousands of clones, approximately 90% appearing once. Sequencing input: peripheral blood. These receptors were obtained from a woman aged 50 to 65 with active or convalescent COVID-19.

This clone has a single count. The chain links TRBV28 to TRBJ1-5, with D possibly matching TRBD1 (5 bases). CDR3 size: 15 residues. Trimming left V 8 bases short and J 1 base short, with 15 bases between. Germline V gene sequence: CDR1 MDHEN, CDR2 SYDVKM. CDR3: CASRTPGGSNQPQHF. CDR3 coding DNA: TGTGCCAGCCGAACTCCCGGGGGGAGCAATCAGCCCCAGCATTTT.

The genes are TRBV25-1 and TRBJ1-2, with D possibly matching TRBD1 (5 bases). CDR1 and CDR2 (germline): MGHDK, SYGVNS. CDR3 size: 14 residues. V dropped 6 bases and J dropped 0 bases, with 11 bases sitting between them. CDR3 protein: CASSRQSSNYGYTF. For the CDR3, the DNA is TGTGCCAGCAGCCGACAGTCTTCTAACTATGGCTACACCTTC.

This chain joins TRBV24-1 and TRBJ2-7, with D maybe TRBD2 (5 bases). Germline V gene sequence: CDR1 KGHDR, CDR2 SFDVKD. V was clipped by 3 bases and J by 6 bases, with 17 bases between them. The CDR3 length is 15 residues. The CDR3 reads CATSDPGSGNIEQYF. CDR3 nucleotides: TGTGCCACCAGTGATCCCGGGTCGGGGAATATCGAGCAGTACTTC.

CDR3 loop: CASSLLGGLNTEAFF. The CDR3 nucleotides read TGTGCCAGCAGCTTGCTAGGGGGATTGAACACTGAAGCTTTCTTT. The chain is built from TRBV5-8 and TRBJ1-1; tentatively, D is TRBD1 (6 bases). The germline CDR1 and CDR2 sequences are SGHTS and YDEGEE. This CDR3 has 15 residues. V gave up 1 base and J gave up 0 bases, with 10 bases separating them. The entire variable domain, with the rest obtained from reference TRBV5-8 and TRBJ1-1, is as follows: EAGVTQSPTHLIKTRGQQATLRCSPISGHTSVYWYQQALGLGLQFLLWYDEGEERNRGNFPPRFSGRQFPNYSSELNVNALELEDSALYLCASSLLGGLNTEAFFGQGTRLTVV.

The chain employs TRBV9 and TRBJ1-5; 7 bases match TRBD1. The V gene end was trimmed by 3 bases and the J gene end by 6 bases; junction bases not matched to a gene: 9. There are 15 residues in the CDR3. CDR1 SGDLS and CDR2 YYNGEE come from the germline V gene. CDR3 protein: CASSAEGGLGQPQHF. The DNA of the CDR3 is TGTGCCAGCAGCGCGGAAGGGGGCTTGGGTCAGCCCCAGCATTTT.

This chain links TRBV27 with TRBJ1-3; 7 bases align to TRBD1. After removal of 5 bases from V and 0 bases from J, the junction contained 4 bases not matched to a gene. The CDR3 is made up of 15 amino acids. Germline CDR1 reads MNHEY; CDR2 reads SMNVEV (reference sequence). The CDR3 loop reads CASSRTGNSGNTIYF. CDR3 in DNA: TGTGCCAGCAGTAGGACAGGTAACTCTGGAAACACCATATATTTT.

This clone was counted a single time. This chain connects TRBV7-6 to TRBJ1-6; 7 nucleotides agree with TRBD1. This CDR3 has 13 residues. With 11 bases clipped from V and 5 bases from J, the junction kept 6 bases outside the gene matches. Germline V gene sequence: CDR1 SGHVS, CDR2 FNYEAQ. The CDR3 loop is CAEPGGNNSPLHF. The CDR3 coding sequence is TGTGCCGAGCCAGGGGGGAATAATTCACCCCTCCACTTT.

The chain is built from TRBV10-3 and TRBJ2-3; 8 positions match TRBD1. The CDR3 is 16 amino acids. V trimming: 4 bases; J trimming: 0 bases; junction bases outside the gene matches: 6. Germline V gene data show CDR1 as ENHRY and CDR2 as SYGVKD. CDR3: CAISVNRDRSTDTQYF. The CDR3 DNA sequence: TGTGCCATCAGTGTAAACCGGGACAGGAGCACAGATACGCAGTATTTT.

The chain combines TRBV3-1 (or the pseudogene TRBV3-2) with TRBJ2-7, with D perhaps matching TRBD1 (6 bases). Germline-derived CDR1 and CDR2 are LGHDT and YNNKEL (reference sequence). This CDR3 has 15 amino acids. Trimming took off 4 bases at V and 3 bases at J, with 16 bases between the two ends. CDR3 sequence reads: CASSPRDRPHYEQYF. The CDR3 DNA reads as TGTGCCAGCAGCCCACGTGACAGGCCCCACTACGAGCAGTACTTC.

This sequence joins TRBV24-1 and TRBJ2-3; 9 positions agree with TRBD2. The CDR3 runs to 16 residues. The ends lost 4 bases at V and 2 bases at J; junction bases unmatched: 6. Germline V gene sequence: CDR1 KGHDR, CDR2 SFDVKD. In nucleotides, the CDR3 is TGTGCCACCAGTGAGCCGACTAGCGGATTCACAGATACGCAGTATTTT. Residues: CATSEPTSGFTDTQYF.

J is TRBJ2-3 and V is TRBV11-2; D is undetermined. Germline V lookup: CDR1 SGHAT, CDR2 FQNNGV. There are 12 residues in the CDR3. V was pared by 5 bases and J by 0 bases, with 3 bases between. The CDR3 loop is CASSPSTDTQYF. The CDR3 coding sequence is TGTGCCAGCAGCCCTAGCACAGATACGCAGTATTTT.

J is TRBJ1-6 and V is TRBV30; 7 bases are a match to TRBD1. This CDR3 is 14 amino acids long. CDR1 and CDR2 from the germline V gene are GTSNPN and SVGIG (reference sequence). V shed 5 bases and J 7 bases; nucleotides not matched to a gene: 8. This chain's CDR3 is CAWQTGTANSPLHF. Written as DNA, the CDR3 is TGTGCCTGGCAGACCGGGACAGCAAATTCACCCCTCCACTTT.

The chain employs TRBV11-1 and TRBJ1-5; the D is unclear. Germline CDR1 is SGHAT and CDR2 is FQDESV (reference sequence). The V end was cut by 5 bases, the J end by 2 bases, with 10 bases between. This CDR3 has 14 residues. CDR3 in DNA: TGTGCCAGCAGCCAAGGAGGAGGCAATCAGCCCCAGCATTTT. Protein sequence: CASSQGGGNQPQHF.

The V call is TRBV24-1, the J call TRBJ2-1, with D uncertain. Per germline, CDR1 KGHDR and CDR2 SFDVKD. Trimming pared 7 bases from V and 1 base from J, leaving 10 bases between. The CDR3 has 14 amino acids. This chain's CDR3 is CATSRIDSYNEQFF. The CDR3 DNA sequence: TGTGCCACCAGCAGGATAGATTCCTACAATGAGCAGTTCTTC.

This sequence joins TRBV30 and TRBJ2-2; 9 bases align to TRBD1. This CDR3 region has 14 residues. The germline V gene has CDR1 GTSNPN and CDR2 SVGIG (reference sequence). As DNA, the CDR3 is TGTGCTTGGGGGGGACAGGGCGTCACCGGGGAGCTGTTTTTT. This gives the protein CAWGGQGVTGELFF. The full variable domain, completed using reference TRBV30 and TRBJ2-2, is SQTIHQWPATLVQPVGSPLSLECTVEGTSNPNLYWYRQAAGRGLQLLFYSVGIGQISSEVPQNLSASRPQDRQFILSSKKLLLSDSGFYLCAWGGQGVTGELFFGEGSRLTVL.

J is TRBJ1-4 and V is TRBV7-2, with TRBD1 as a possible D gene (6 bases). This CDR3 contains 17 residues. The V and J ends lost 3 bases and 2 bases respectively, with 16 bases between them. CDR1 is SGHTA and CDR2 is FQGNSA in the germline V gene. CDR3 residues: CASSFTGTRRTNEKLFF. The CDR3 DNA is TGTGCCAGCAGCTTTACCGGGACACGGCGGACTAATGAAAAACTGTTTTTT.

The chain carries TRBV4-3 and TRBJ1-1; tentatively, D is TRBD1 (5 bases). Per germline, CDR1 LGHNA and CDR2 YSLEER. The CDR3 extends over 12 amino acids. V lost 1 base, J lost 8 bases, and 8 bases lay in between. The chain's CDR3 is CASSQAQGEAFF. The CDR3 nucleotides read TGCGCCAGCAGCCAAGCTCAGGGCGAAGCTTTCTTT.

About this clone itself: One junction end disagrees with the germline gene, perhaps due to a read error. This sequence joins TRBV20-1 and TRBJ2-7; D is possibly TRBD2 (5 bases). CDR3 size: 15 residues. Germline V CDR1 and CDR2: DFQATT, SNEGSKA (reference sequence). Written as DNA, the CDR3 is TGCAGTGCTAGTAAATTGAGGGATAGCTCCCACGAGCAGTACTTC. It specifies CSASKLRDSSHEQYF.

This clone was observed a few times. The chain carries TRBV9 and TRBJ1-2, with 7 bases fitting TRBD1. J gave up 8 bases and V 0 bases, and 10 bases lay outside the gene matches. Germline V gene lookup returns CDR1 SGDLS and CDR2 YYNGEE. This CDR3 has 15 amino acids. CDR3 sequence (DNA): TGTGCCAGCAGCGTAGGACAGCCAGGGGGTGGCGGCTACACCTTC. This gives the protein CASSVGQPGGGGYTF.